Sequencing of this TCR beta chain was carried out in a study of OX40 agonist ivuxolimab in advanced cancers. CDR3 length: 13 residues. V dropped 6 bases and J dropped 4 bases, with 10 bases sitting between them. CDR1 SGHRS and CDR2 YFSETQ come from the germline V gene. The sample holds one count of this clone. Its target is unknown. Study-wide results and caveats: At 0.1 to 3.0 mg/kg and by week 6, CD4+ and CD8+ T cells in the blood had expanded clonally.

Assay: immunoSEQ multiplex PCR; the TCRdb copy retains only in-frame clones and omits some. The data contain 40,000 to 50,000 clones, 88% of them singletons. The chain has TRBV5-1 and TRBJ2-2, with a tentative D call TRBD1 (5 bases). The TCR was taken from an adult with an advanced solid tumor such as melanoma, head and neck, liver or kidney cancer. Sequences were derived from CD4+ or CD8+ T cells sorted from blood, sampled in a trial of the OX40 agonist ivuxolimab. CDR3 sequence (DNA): TGCGCCAGCAAAGCAGGGTCCACCGGGGAGCTGTTTTTT. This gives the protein CASKAGSTGELFF.